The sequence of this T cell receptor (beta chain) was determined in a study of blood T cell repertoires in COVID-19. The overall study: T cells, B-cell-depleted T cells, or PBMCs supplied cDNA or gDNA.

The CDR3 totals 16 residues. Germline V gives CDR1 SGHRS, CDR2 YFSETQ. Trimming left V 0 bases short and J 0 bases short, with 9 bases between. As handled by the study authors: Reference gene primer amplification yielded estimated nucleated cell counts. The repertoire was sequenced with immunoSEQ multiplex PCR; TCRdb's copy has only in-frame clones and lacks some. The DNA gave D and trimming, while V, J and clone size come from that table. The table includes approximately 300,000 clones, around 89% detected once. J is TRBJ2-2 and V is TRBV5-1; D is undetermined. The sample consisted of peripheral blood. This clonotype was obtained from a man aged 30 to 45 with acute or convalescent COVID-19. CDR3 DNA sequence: TGCGCCAGCAGCTTGGTCGTGGGCCCGAACACCGGGGAGCTGTTTTTT. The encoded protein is CASSLVVGPNTGELFF.